These 16 T cell receptor beta chains were sequenced from one sample in a study of OX40 agonist ivuxolimab in advanced cancers. Receptors were amplified or captured by the immunoSEQ multiplex PCR assay. TCRdb took this table from immuneACCESS and kept in-frame rearrangements with V and J called. Such tables lack part of the clones; where checked against another copy, unresolved V genes explain under half of the gap, and the rest is unexplained. This sample has fewer than 65,000 clones in its table, and under 90% of those were observed once. Jointly, the top ten make up roughly 4.5% of the sample. Source: CD4+ or CD8+ T cells sorted from blood, taken in a trial of the OX40 agonist ivuxolimab. Receptors were obtained from an adult with an advanced solid tumor such as melanoma, head and neck, liver or kidney cancer.

The rearrangement links TRBV28 to TRBJ2-1; D not resolved. The germline V and J ends were trimmed by 6 bases and 0 bases, with 15 bases remaining between them. Germline CDR1 is MDHEN and CDR2 is SYDVKM. The CDR3 consists of 16 residues. The CDR3 reads CASSPAAVSSYNEQFF. CDR3 nucleotides: TGTGCCAGCAGCCCCGCAGCCGTAAGCTCCTACAATGAGCAGTTCTTC. The whole variable domain, filled in from reference TRBV28 and TRBJ2-1, reads DVKVTQSSRYLVKRTGEKVFLECVQDMDHENMFWYRQDPGLGLRLIYFSYDVKMKEKGDIPEGYSVSREKKERFSLILESASTNQTSMYLCASSPAAVSSYNEQFFGPGTRLTVL.

The chain joins TRBV5-4 to TRBJ1-4, with 10 positions matching TRBD1. Germline V CDR1 and CDR2: SGHNT, YYREEE (reference sequence). CDR3 length equals 20 residues. V lost 4 bases, J lost 8 bases, and 23 bases stayed unmatched. This CDR3 is CASSRTGGGGRGNELEKLFF. The CDR3 region has the DNA TGTGCCAGCAGCCGGACAGGGGGTGGCGGCCGGGGAAACGAACTAGAAAAACTGTTTTTT.

The chain carries TRBV11-2 and TRBJ2-7; 7 bases are a match to TRBD1. The CDR3 loop spans 13 amino acids. Trimming removed 5 bases from V and 1 base from J; junction bases left unmatched: 2. From germline, CDR1 is SGHAT and CDR2 FQNNGV. The DNA of the CDR3 is TGTGCCAGCAGCCGGGGACAGTCCTACGAGCAGTACTTC. Translated, it gives CASSRGQSYEQYF.

This CDR3 reads CAWGSGRGGQETQYF. DNA for the CDR3: TGTGCCTGGGGTAGCGGGAGGGGAGGGCAAGAGACCCAGTACTTC. This chain joins TRBV30 and TRBJ2-5, with 11 positions matching TRBD2. Looked up from germline, CDR1 is GTSNPN and CDR2 is SVGIG (reference sequence). This CDR3 region has 15 residues. J gave up 2 bases and V 5 bases, and 7 bases lay outside the gene matches. The full variable domain, rest sourced from reference TRBV30 and TRBJ2-5, is SQTIHQWPATLVQPVGSPLSLECTVEGTSNPNLYWYRQAAGRGLQLLFYSVGIGQISSEVPQNLSASRPQDRQFILSSKKLLLSDSGFYLCAWGSGRGGQETQYFGPGTRLLVL.

The chain links TRBV27 to TRBJ1-1; D is possibly TRBD1 (5 bases). Germline V gives CDR1 MNHEY, CDR2 SMNVEV (reference sequence). The ends were cut back, 3 bases at V and 2 bases at J, with 10 bases in the middle. The CDR3 loop spans 14 amino acids. CDR3 in DNA: TGTGCCAGCAGTTTCGGGAGGGGAAACACTGAAGCTTTCTTT. Its protein product is CASSFGRGNTEAFF.

This clone turned up a few times. This sequence joins TRBV27 and TRBJ2-6, with 9 bases fitting TRBD2. The CDR3 has 14 amino acids. Germline V CDR1 and CDR2: MNHEY, SMNVEV (reference sequence). Losses at the gene ends were 8 bases for V and 4 bases for J; bases not matched to a gene: 3. This CDR3 reads CASGLASGANVLTF. The DNA for the CDR3 is TGTGCCAGCGGACTAGCGTCCGGGGCCAACGTCCTGACTTTC.

The chain uses TRBV6-5 and TRBJ2-4, with 7 bases that match TRBD2. V lost 6 bases, J lost 6 bases, and 5 bases stayed unmatched. This CDR3 is 13 amino acids long. The V gene's germline CDR1 is MNHEY and CDR2 SVGAGI. The CDR3 DNA reads as TGTGCCAGCAGGGCGGGGGACGGAAACATTCAGTACTTC. Protein: CASRAGDGNIQYF.

The chain carries TRBV30 and TRBJ2-7, with D perhaps matching TRBD1 or TRBD2 (5 bases each). The V end was cut by 2 bases, the J end by 6 bases, with 14 bases between. There are 13 residues in the CDR3. Germline loops: CDR1 GTSNPN, CDR2 SVGIG (reference sequence). CDR3 residues: CAWSPGPRAEQYF. In DNA, the CDR3 is TGTGCCTGGAGTCCGGGACCCCGAGCCGAGCAGTACTTC. The full variable domain, rest sourced from reference TRBV30 and TRBJ2-7, is SQTIHQWPATLVQPVGSPLSLECTVEGTSNPNLYWYRQAAGRGLQLLFYSVGIGQISSEVPQNLSASRPQDRQFILSSKKLLLSDSGFYLCAWSPGPRAEQYFGPGTRLTVT.

V usage is TRBV5-5 and J usage is TRBJ2-1; TRBD1 aligns across 7 bases. Losses at the gene ends were 0 bases for V and 4 bases for J; bases not matched to a gene: 1. From germline, CDR1 is SGHKS and CDR2 YYEKEE (reference sequence). The CDR3 loop spans 14 amino acids. CDR3 sequence reads: CASSLVGQYNEQFF. The CDR3 DNA reads as TGTGCCAGCAGCTTGGTGGGACAGTACAATGAGCAGTTCTTC.

The V call is TRBV25-1, the J call TRBJ2-1, with 11 bases fitting TRBD2. Losses at the gene ends were 4 bases for V and 3 bases for J; bases not matched to a gene: 5. The CDR3 is 16 amino acids. The V gene's germline CDR1 is MGHDK and CDR2 SYGVNS. CDR3 region: CASSGSGRAIYNEQFF. As DNA, the CDR3 is TGTGCCAGCAGTGGTAGCGGGAGGGCCATCTACAATGAGCAGTTCTTC.

The chain is built from TRBV6-1 and TRBJ2-7, with 8 bases lining up with TRBD2. J lost 5 bases, V lost 6 bases, and 6 bases had no gene match. This CDR3 is built from 13 residues. The V gene's germline CDR1 is MNHNS and CDR2 SASEGT. DNA of the CDR3: TGTGCCAGCAGGGCGCGGGGGGAGAACGAGCAGTACTTC. Residues: CASRARGENEQYF.

This chain joins TRBV7-9 and TRBJ1-3; 7 bases line up with TRBD1. Germline V gene lookup returns CDR1 SEHNR and CDR2 FQNEAQ (reference sequence). The V and J ends lost 5 bases and 0 bases, in that order; junction bases with no gene match: 4. This CDR3 spans 15 amino acids. Written as DNA, the CDR3 is TGTGCCAGCAGCCTTGGGACAGCCTCTGGAAACACCATATATTTT. Amino acids: CASSLGTASGNTIYF.

CDR3 nucleotides: TGTGCCAGCAGCTTAGCTCCCGGGACTAGCACCACAGATACGCAGTATTTT. Residues: CASSLAPGTSTTDTQYF. V is TRBV7-6 and J is TRBJ2-3; TRBD2 agrees at 9 bases. The trim removed 0 bases at V and 2 bases at J, leaving 6 bases unmatched. The germline gives CDR1 SGHVS, CDR2 FNYEAQ. CDR3 length equals 17 residues. Complete variable domain (other parts from reference TRBV7-6 and TRBJ2-3): GAGVSQSPRYKVTKRGQDVALRCDPISGHVSLYWYRQALGQGPEFLTYFNYEAQQDKSGLPNDRFSAERPEGSISTLTIQRTEQRDSAMYRCASSLAPGTSTTDTQYFGPGTRLTVL.

The chain couples TRBV9 to TRBJ2-7, with 9 bases that match TRBD2. Germline V gives CDR1 SGDLS, CDR2 YYNGEE. Trimming removed 2 bases from V and 6 bases from J; junction bases left unmatched: 6. The CDR3 is 14 amino acids. CDR3 in DNA: TGTGCCAGCAGCGTCTTAGCGGGAGAAAGCGAGCAGTACTTC. Its translation: CASSVLAGESEQYF.

The chain employs TRBV2 and TRBJ1-2, with 8 bases matching TRBD1. V was pared by 6 bases and J by 1 base, with 4 bases of the junction left unmatched. CDR1 SNHLY and CDR2 FYNNEI come from the germline V gene. The CDR3 sequence is 14 residues long. The CDR3 loop is CASSPQGGNYGYTF. The DNA of the CDR3 is TGTGCCAGCAGCCCACAGGGGGGTAACTATGGCTACACCTTC. The full variable domain, its missing parts supplied by reference TRBV2 and TRBJ1-2, is EPEVTQTPSHQVTQMGQEVILRCVPISNHLYFYWYRQILGQKVEFLVSFYNNEISEKSEIFDDQFSVERPDGSNFTLKIRSTKLEDSAMYFCASSPQGGNYGYTFGSGTRLTVV.

The V and J genes are TRBV6-5 and TRBJ2-1; D is perhaps TRBD2 (6 bases). Trimming took off 6 bases at V and 2 bases at J, with 11 bases between the two ends. CDR1 is MNHEY, CDR2 SVGAGI, per germline. The CDR3 loop spans 14 amino acids. CDR3 DNA: TGTGCCAGCAGCACCAGACTAGCCTACAATGAGCAGTTCTTC. Translation gives CASSTRLAYNEQFF.